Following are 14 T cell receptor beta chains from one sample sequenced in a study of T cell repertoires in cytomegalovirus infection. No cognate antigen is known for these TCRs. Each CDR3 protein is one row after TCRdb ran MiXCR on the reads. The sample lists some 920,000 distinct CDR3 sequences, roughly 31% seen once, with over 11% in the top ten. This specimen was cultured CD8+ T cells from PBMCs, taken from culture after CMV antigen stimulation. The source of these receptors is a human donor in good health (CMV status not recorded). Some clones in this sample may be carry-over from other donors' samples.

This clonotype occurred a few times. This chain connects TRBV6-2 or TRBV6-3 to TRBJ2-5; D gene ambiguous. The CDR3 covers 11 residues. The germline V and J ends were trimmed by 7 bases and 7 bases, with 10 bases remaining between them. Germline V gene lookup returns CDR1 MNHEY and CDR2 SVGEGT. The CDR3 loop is CASNINGTQYF. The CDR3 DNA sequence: TGTGCCAGCAATATAAACGGGACCCAGTACTTC.

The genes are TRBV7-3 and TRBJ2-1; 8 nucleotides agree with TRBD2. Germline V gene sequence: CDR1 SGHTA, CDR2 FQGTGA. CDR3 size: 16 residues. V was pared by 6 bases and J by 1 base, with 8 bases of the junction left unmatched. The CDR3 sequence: CASSGSGLVSYNEQFF. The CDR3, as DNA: TGTGCCAGCAGTGGTTCGGGACTAGTGTCCTACAATGAGCAGTTCTTC.

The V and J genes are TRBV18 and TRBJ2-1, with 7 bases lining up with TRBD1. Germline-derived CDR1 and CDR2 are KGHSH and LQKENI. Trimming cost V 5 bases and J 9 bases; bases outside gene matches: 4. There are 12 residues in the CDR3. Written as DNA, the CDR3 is TGTGCCAGCTCAGGCAGGGGGACTGAGCAGTTCTTC. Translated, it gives CASSGRGTEQFF. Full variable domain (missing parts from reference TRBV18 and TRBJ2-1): NAGVMQNPRHLVRRRGQEARLRCSPMKGHSHVYWYRQLPEEGLKFMVYLQKENIIDESGMPKERFSAEFPKEGPSILRIQQVVRGDSAAYFCASSGRGTEQFFGPGTRLTVL.

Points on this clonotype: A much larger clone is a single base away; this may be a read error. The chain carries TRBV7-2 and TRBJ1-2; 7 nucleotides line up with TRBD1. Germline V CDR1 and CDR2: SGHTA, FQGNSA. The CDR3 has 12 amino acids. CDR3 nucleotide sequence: TGTGCCAACAGCAAGACAGGGAGTGGCTACACCTTC. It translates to CANSKTGSGYTF.

CDR3 in DNA: TGTGCCAGCAGCCCCAACAGAAACTTCACAGATACGCAGTATTTT. Translation gives CASSPNRNFTDTQYF. The gene calls are TRBV7-9 and TRBJ2-3, with D hard to call. The CDR3 runs to 15 residues. V lost 5 bases and J 2 bases, leaving 14 bases between the germline ends. The V gene's germline CDR1 is SEHNR and CDR2 FQNEAQ (reference sequence).

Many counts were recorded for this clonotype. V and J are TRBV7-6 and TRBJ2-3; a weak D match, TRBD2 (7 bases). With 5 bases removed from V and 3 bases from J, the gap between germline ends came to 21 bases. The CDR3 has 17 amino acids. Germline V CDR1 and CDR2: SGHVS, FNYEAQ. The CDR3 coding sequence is TGTGCCAGCAGCCCCTCCGATGGCGGGGGCCCTACAGATACGCAGTATTTT. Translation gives CASSPSDGGGPTDTQYF.

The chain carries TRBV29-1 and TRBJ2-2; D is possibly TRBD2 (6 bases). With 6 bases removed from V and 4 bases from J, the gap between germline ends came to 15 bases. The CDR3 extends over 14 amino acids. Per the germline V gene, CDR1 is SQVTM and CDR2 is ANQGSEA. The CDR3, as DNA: TGCAGCGTCGCCTTTGCGGAGGGCACCGGGGAGCTGTTTTTT. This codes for CSVAFAEGTGELFF.

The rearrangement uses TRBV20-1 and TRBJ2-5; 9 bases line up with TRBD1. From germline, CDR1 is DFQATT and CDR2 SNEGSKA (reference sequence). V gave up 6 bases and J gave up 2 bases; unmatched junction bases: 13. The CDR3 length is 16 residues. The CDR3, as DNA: TGCAGTGCCCCCCGGTTCCGGGACAGGGCACAAGAGACCCAGTACTTC. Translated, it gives CSAPRFRDRAQETQYF.

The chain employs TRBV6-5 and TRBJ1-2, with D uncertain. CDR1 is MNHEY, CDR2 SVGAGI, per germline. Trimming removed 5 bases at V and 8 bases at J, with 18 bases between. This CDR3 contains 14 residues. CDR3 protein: CASSSQDSPGGYTF. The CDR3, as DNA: TGTGCCAGCAGTAGCCAGGATTCCCCTGGAGGCTACACCTTC.

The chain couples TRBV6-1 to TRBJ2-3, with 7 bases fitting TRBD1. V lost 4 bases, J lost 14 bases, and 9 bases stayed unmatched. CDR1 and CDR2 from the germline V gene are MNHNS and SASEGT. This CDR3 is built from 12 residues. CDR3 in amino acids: CASSGGQTFWYF. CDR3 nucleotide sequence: TGTGCCAGCAGTGGGGGACAGACCTTTTGGTATTTT.

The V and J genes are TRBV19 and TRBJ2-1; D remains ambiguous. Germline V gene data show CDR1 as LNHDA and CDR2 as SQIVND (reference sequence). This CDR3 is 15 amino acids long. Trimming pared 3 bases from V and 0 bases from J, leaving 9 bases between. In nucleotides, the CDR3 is TGTGCCAGTAGTATTTGGGGAAGCTCCTACAATGAGCAGTTCTTC. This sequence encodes CASSIWGSSYNEQFF.

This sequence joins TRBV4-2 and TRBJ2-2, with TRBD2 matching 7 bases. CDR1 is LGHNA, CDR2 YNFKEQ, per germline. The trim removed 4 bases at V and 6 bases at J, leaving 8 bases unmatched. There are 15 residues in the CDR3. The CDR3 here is CASSRSVGGAGELFF. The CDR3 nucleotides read TGTGCCAGCAGCCGCAGTGTGGGGGGGGCCGGGGAGCTGTTTTTT.

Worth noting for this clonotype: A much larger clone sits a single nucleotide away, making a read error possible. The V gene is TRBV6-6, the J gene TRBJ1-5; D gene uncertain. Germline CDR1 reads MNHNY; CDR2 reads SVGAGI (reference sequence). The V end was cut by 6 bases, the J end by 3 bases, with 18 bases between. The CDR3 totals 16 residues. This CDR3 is CASRYPWERNNQPQHF. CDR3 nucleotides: TGTGCCAGCAGGTACCCTTGGGAGAGGAACAATCAGCCCCAGCATTTT.

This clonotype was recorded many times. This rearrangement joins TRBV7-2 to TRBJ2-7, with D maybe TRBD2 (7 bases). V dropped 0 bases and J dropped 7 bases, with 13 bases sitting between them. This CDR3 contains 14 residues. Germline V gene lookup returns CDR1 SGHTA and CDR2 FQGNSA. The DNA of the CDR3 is TGTGCCAGCAGCTTAGCGGGGGGGCCAGGAGAGCAGTACTTC. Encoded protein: CASSLAGGPGEQYF.